At least ten counts were recorded for the clone carrying this T cell receptor beta chain. The target antigen is unknown. This entry comes from a study of T cells in Graves' hyperthyroidism and ophthalmopathy. Study results and caveats: Most thyroid clonotypes expanded above 0.001 appeared in blood too.

Germline-derived CDR1 and CDR2 are SGHVS and FQNEAQ. The V end was cut by 6 bases, the J end by 4 bases, with 13 bases between. CDR3 size: 14 residues. Researchers amplified the TCR beta CDR3 regions from RNA transcripts. HTBI primers drove first-round RT-PCR of the TCR CDR3. TCRdb processed the multiplex PCR reads anew with MiXCR; each CDR3 protein has one entry. The profile shows some 300,000 distinct CDR3 sequences, approximately 14% of them singletons. The definition of stable Graves' hyperthyroidism was no ophthalmopathy progression within 18 months. The chain recombines TRBV7-8 with TRBJ2-1; no firm D call. Source material: blood. The TCR sequence derives from a woman in her thirties or forties with Graves' hyperthyroidism. The DNA for the CDR3 is TGTGCCAGCAGTCCGAGACCTAGTTACAATGAGCAGTTCTTC. Translated, it gives CASSPRPSYNEQFF.